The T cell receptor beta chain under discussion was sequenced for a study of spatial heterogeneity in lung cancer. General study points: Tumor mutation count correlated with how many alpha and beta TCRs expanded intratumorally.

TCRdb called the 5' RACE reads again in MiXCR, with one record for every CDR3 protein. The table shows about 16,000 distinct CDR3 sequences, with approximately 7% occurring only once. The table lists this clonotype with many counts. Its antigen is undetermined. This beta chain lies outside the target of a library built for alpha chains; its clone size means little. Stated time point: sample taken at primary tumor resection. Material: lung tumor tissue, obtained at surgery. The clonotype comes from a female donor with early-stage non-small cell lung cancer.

The CDR3 here is CSAVGLGASPLHF. CDR3 DNA: TGCAGTGCAGTGGGTTTGGGGGCTTCACCCCTCCACTTT. The chain combines TRBV20-1 with TRBJ1-6; TRBD1 is a possible D gene (6 bases). The length of the CDR3 is 13 residues. Trimming stripped 6 bases from V and 9 bases from J, with 15 bases between. Germline loops: CDR1 DFQATT, CDR2 SNEGSKA (reference sequence).